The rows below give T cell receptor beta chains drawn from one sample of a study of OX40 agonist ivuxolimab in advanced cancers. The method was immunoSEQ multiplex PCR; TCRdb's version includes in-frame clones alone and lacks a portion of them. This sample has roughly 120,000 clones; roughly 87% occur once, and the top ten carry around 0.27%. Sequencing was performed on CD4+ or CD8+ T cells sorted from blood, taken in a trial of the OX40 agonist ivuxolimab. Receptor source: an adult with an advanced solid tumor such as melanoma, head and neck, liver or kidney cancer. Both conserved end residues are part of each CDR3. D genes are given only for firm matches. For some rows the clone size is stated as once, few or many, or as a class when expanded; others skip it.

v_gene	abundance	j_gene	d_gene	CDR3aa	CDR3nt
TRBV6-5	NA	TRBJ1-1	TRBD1	CASSIPDRDQAFF	TGTGCCAGCAGTATACCGGACAGGGACCAAGCTTTCTTT
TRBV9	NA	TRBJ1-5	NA	CASSVDRHSNQPQHF	TGTGCCAGCAGCGTAGATCGACATAGCAATCAGCCCCAGCATTTT
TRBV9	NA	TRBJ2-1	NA	CASSVGPAGHSSYNEQFF	TGTGCCAGCAGCGTAGGTCCCGCCGGACATAGCTCCTACAATGAGCAGTTCTTC
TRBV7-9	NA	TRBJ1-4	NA	CATMVPRGEKLFF	TGTGCCACCATGGTCCCTAGAGGCGAAAAACTGTTTTTT
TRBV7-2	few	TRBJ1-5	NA	CASSPGQGNQPQHF	TGTGCCAGCAGCCCCGGGCAGGGCAATCAGCCCCAGCATTTT
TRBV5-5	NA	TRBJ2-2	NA	CASSIFSKNTGELFF	TGTGCCAGCAGCATTTTTAGTAAGAACACCGGGGAGCTGTTTTTT
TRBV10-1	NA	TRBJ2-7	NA	CASSGTPAYLYEQYF	TGCGCCAGCAGTGGAACTCCCGCCTACCTCTACGAGCAGTACTTC
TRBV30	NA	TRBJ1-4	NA	CAWSGPPNPEKLFF	TGTGCCTGGAGTGGACCCCCTAACCCTGAAAAACTGTTTTTT
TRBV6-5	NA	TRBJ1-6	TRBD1	CASSFRDRVNSPLHF	TGTGCCAGCAGTTTCCGGGACAGGGTTAATTCACCCCTCCACTTT
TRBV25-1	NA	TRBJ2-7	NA	CASSEYGGTSYEQYF	TGTGCCAGCAGTGAATATGGGGGGACCTCCTACGAGCAGTACTTC
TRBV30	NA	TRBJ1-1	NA	CAWSFGPEAFF	TGTGCCTGGAGCTTTGGTCCTGAAGCTTTCTTT
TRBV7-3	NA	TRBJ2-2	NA	CASSSVRAGELFF	TGTGCCAGCAGCTCCGTAAGGGCCGGGGAGCTGTTTTTT
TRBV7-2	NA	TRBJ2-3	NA	CASSLNGGYTDTQYF	TGTGCCAGCAGCTTAAATGGCGGATACACAGATACGCAGTATTTT
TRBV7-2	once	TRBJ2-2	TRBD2	CASSLRSGRGTGELFF	TGTGCCAGCAGCTTAAGAAGCGGGAGGGGGACCGGGGAGCTGTTTTTT
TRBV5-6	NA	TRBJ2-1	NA	CASSFPPPGNEQFF	TGTGCCAGCAGCTTTCCCCCCCCTGGGAATGAGCAGTTCTTC
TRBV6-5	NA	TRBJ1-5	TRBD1	CASSIDRGPNQPQHF	TGTGCCAGCAGTATAGACAGGGGGCCCAATCAGCCCCAGCATTTT
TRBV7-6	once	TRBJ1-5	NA	CASSLGLNQPQHF	TGTGCCAGCAGCTTGGGCCTCAATCAGCCCCAGCATTTT
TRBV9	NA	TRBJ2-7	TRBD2	CASSVLAGGESEQYF	TGTGCCAGCAGCGTCTTAGCGGGGGGTGAATCCGAGCAGTACTTC
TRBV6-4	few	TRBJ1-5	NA	CASSVGRAQVDGNQPQHF	TGTGCCAGCAGCGTGGGACGGGCTCAAGTAGACGGCAATCAGCCCCAGCATTTT
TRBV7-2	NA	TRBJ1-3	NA	CASSSLGRGRNSGNTIYF	TGTGCCAGCAGCTCCTTAGGTCGGGGACGGAACTCTGGAAACACCATATATTTT
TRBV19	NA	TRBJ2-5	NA	CASSTADGEETQYF	TGTGCCAGTAGTACCGCCGACGGAGAAGAGACCCAGTACTTC
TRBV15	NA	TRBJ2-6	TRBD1	CATSSRGSRSGANVLTF	TGTGCCACCAGCAGCAGGGGGTCCCGCTCTGGGGCCAACGTCCTGACTTTC
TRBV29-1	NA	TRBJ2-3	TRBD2	CSVRTSGTDTQYF	TGCAGCGTCAGGACTAGCGGCACAGATACGCAGTATTTT
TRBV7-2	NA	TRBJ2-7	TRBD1	CASRGLGQGGYEQYF	TGTGCCAGCAGAGGACTCGGACAGGGGGGCTACGAGCAGTACTTC
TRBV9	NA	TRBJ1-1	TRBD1	CASSVGQGMNTEAFF	TGTGCCAGCAGCGTGGGACAGGGCATGAACACTGAAGCTTTCTTT
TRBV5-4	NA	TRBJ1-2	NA	CASSLLQGLRGYTF	TGTGCCAGCAGCTTGCTTCAAGGCTTGCGTGGCTACACCTTC
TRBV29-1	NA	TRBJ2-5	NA	CSVYNSAETQYF	TGCAGCGTATATAATTCGGCAGAGACCCAGTACTTC
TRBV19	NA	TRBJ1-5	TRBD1	CASSAPTDRGGNQPQHF	TGTGCCAGTAGCGCTCCCACCGACAGGGGCGGCAATCAGCCCCAGCATTTT
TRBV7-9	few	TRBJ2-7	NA	CASRPLGALSSYEQYF	TGTGCCAGCAGACCCCTCGGGGCCCTCAGCTCCTACGAGCAGTACTTC
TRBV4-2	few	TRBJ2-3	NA	CASSPRVDTDTQYF	TGTGCCAGCAGCCCGAGGGTGGACACAGATACGCAGTATTTT
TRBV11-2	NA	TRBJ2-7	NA	CASSSGLASVSREQYF	TGTGCCAGCAGCTCCGGGCTAGCGAGTGTTTCTAGGGAGCAGTACTTC